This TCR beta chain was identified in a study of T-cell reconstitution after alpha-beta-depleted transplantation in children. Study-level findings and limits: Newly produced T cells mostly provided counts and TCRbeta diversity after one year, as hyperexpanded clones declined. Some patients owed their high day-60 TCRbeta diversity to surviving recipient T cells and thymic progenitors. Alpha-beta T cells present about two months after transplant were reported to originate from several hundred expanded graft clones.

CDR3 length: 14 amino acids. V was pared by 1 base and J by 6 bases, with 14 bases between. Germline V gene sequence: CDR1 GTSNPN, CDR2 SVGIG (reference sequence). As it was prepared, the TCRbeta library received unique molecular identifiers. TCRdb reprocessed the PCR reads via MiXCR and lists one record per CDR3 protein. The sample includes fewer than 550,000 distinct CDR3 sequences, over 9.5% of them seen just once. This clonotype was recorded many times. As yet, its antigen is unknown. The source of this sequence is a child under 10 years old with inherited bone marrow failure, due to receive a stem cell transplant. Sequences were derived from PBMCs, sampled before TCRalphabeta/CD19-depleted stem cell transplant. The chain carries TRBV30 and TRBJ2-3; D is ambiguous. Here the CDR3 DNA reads TGTGCCTGGAGTGCCCTGTTGAGGTCGGATACGCAGTATTTT. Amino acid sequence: CAWSALLRSDTQYF.